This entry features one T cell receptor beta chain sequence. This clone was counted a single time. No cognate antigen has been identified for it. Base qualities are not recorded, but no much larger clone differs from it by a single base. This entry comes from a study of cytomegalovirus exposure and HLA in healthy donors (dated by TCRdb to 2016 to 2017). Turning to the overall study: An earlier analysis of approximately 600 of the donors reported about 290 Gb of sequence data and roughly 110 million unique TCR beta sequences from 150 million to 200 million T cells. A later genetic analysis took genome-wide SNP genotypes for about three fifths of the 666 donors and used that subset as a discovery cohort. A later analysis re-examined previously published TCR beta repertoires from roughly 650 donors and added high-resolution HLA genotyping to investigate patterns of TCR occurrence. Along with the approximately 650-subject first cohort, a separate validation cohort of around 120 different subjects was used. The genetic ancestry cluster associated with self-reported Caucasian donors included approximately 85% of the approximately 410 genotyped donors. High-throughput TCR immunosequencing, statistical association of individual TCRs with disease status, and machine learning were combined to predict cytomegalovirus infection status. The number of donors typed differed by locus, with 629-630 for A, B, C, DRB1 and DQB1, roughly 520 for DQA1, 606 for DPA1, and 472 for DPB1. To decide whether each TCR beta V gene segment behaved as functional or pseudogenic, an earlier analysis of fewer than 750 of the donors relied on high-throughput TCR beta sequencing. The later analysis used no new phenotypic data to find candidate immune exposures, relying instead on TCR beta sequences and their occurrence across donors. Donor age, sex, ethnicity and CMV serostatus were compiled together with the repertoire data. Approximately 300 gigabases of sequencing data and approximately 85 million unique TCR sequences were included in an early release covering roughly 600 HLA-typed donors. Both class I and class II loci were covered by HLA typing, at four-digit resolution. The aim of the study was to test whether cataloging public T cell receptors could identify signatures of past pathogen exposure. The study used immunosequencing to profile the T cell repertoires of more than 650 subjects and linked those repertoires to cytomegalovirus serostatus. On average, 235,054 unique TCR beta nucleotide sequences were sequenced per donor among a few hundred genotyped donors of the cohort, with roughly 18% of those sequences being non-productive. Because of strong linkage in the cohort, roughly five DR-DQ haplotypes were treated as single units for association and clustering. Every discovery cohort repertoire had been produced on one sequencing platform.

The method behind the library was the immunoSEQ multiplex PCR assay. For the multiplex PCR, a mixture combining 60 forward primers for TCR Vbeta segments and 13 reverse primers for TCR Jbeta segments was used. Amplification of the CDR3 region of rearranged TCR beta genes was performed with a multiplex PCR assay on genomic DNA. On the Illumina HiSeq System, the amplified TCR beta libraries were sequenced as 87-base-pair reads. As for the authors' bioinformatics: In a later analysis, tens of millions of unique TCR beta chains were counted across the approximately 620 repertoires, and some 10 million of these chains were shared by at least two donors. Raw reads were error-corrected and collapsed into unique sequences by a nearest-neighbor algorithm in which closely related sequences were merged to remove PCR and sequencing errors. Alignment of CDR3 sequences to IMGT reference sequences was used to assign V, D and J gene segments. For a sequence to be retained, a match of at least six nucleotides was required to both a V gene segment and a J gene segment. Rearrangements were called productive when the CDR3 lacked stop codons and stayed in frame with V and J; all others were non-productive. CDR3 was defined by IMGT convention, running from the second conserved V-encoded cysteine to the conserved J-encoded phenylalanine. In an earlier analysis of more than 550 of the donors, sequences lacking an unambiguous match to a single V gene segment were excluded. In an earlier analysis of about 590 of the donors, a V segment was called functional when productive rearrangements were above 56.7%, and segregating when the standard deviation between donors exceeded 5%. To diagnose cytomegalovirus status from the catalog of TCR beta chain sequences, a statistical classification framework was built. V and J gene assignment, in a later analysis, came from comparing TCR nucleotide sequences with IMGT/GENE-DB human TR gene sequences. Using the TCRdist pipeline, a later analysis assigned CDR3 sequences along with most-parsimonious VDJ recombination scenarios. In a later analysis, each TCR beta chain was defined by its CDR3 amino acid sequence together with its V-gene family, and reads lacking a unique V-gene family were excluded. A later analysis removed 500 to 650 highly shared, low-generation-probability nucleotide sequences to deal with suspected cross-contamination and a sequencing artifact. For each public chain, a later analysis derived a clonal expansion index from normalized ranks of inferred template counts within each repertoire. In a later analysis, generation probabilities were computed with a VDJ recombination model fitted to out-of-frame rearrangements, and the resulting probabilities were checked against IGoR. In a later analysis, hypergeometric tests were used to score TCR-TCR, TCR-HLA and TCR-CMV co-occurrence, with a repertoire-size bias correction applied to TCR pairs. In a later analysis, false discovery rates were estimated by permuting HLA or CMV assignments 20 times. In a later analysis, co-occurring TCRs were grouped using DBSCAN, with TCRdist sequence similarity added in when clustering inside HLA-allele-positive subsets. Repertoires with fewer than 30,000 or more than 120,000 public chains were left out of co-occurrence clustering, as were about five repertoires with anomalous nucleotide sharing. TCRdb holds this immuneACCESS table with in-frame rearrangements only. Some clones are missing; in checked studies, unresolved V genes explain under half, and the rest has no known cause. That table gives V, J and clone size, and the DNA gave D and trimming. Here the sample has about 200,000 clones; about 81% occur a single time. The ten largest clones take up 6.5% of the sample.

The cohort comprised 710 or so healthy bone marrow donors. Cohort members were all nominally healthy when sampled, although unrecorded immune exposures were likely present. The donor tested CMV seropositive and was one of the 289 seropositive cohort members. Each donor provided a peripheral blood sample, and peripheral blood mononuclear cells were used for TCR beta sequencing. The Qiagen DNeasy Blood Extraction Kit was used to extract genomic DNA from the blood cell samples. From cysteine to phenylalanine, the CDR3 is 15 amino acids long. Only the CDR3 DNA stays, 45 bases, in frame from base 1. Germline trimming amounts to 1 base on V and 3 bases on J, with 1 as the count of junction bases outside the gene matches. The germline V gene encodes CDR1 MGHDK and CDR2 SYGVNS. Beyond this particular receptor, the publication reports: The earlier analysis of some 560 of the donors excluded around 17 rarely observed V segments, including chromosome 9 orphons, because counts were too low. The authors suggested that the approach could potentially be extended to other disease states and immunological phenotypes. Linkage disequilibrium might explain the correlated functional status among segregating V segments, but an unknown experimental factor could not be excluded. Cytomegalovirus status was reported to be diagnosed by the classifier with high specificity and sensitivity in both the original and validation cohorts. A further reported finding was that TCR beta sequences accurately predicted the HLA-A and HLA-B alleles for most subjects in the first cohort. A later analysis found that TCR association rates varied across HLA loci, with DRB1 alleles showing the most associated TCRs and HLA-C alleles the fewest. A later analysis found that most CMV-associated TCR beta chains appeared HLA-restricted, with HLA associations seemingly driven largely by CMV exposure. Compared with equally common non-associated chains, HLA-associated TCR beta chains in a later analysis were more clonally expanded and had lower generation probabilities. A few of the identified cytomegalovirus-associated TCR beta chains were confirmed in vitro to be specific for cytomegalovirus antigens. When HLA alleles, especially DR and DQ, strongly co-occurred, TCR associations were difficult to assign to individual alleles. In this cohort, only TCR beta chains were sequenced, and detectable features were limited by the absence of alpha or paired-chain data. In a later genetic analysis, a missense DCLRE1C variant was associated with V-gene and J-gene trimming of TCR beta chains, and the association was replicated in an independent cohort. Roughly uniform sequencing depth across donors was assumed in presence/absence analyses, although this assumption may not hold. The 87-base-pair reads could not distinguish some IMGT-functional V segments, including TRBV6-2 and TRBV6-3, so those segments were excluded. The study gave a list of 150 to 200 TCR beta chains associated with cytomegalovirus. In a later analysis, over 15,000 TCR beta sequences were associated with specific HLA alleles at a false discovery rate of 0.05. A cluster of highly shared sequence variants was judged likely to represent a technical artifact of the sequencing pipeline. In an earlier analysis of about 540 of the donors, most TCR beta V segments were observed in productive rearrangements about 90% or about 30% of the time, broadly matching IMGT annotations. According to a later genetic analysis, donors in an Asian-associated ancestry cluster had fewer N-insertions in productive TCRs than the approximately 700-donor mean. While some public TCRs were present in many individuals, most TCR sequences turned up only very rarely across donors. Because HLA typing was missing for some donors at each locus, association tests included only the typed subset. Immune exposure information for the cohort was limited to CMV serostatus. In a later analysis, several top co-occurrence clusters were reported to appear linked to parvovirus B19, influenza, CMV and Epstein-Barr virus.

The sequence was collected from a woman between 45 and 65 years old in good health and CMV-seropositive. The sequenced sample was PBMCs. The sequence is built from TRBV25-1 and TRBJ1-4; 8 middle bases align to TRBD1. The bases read TGTGCCAGCAGTGAATGGGGACAGGCTAATGAAAAACTGTTTTTT. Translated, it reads CASSEWGQANEKLFF.